A selection of T cell receptor beta chains follows, all from one sample in a study of PD-1 blockade in mismatch repair-deficient tumors. Here immunoSEQ multiplex PCR was the method, and the copy in TCRdb shows in-frame clones only, minus some. The repertoire holds about 34,000 clones, with more than 70% as singletons. This specimen was PBMCs, taken less than 7 weeks after starting pembrolizumab. These receptors all come from an adult with mismatch repair-deficient cancer. Each CDR3 is given with its conserved first and last residue. Fields, in order: V gene, clone size, D gene, J gene, CDR3 protein. A D gene is named only where the DNA matches it firmly. Clone size, where shown, is once, few, many, or a class for clones that have expanded.

V: TRBV7-3; size: .; D: TRBD2; J: TRBJ2-1; CDR3: CASRLAGEASEQFF
V: TRBV5-4; size: .; D: .; J: TRBJ2-2; CDR3: CASRLGLVNTGELFF
V: TRBV11-3; size: .; D: .; J: TRBJ1-6; CDR3: CASSLGGKYSPLHF
V: TRBV6-5; size: .; D: TRBD2; J: TRBJ2-5; CDR3: CASRGLAGRETQYF
V: TRBV19; size: .; D: TRBD1; J: TRBJ2-5; CDR3: CASSMNRGETQYF
V: TRBV6-1; size: .; D: TRBD1; J: TRBJ2-6; CDR3: CASSGTWGQGAHGANVLTF
V: TRBV7-9; size: .; D: .; J: TRBJ2-7; CDR3: CASSLSIYEQYF
V: TRBV5-1; size: .; D: .; J: TRBJ2-5; CDR3: CASHPQGSPGETQYF
V: TRBV5-1; size: .; D: TRBD2; J: TRBJ2-3; CDR3: CASSWGLAESTDTQYF
V: TRBV2; size: .; D: TRBD1; J: TRBJ1-2; CDR3: CASSSDRVHYGYTF
V: TRBV30; size: .; D: .; J: TRBJ2-3; CDR3: CAWSPIGTSTDTQYF
V: TRBV27; size: .; D: .; J: TRBJ2-5; CDR3: CASSFLQETQYF
V: TRBV18; size: .; D: .; J: TRBJ2-3; CDR3: CASSPPSPARDTQYF
V: TRBV19; size: .; D: .; J: .; CDR3: CASSMRDSYEQYF
V: TRBV28; size: .; D: .; J: TRBJ1-2; CDR3: CASSSKPVHYGYTF
V: TRBV11-2; size: .; D: .; J: TRBJ2-7; CDR3: CASSLLGLRSYEQYF
V: TRBV30; size: .; D: .; J: TRBJ2-7; CDR3: CASTWWGHSYEQYF
V: TRBV7-9; size: few; D: TRBD1; J: TRBJ2-2; CDR3: CASSFQGAGELFF
V: TRBV6-1; size: .; D: TRBD1; J: TRBJ2-7; CDR3: CASSARDRASYEQYF
V: TRBV15; size: .; D: .; J: TRBJ1-3; CDR3: CATSMTKGSGNTIYF
V: TRBV30; size: few; D: TRBD2; J: TRBJ2-7; CDR3: CAWARLAGGYEQYF
V: TRBV5-5; size: few; D: TRBD1; J: TRBJ2-7; CDR3: CASSLRGGDRFHEQYF
V: TRBV5-4; size: few; D: TRBD2; J: TRBJ2-7; CDR3: CASSLGLAGDEQYF
V: TRBV28; size: .; D: .; J: TRBJ1-5; CDR3: CASSFPDQPQHF
V: TRBV2; size: .; D: .; J: TRBJ1-1; CDR3: CASSAEGNTEAFF
V: TRBV15; size: .; D: TRBD1; J: TRBJ2-7; CDR3: CATSKQGASSYEQYF
V: TRBV7-9; size: .; D: .; J: TRBJ2-7; CDR3: CASSLVGGQEQYF
V: TRBV29-1; size: once; D: TRBD1; J: TRBJ1-3; CDR3: CSALGTASSGNTIYF
V: TRBV27; size: .; D: .; J: TRBJ1-1; CDR3: CASVQTGRMNTEAFF